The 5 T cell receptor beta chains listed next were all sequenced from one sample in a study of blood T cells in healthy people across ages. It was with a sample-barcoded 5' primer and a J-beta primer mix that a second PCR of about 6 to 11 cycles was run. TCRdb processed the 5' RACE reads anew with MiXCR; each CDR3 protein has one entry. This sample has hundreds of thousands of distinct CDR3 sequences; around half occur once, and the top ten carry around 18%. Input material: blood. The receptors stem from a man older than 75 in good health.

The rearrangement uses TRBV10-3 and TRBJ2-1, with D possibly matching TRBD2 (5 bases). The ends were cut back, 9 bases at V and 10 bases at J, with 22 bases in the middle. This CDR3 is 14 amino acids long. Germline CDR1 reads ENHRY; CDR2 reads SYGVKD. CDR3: CAMSGLRAPNEQFF. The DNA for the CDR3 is TGTGCCATGTCTGGACTCAGAGCCCCGAACGAGCAGTTCTTC.

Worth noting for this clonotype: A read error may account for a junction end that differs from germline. For the CDR3, the DNA is TGTACCAGCAGCTCGCAGAGGGGCTCCACTCACTCCTACGAGCAGTACTTC. Residues: CTSSSQRGSTHSYEQYF. The chain couples TRBV11-3 to TRBJ2-7, with D perhaps given as TRBD1 or TRBD2 (5 bases each). CDR1 and CDR2 (germline): SGHNT, YENEEA. The CDR3 consists of 17 residues.

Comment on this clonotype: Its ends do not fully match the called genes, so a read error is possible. The CDR3 protein is CASSQVSAGAGTDPQYF. CDR3 in DNA: TGTGCCAGCAGCCAAGTGTCGGCGGGAGCGGGCACAGATCCGCAGTATTTT. This chain links TRBV4-2 with TRBJ2-3; 7 nucleotides agree with TRBD2. This CDR3 spans 17 amino acids. Germline assignment: CDR1 LGHNA and CDR2 YNFKEQ.

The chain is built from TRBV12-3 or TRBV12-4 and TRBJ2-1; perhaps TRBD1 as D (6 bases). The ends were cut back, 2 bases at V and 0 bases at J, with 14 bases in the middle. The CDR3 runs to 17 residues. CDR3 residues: CASSLIAGDNSYNEQFF. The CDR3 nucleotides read TGTGCCAGCAGTTTAATAGCAGGGGATAACTCCTACAATGAGCAGTTCTTC.

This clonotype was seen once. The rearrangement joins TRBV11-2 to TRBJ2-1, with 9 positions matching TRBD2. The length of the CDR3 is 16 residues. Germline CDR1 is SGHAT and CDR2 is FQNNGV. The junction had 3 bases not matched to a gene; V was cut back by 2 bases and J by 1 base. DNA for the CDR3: TGTGCCAGCAGCTTACGACTAGCGGCTTCCTACAATGAGCAGTTCTTC. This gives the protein CASSLRLAASYNEQFF.